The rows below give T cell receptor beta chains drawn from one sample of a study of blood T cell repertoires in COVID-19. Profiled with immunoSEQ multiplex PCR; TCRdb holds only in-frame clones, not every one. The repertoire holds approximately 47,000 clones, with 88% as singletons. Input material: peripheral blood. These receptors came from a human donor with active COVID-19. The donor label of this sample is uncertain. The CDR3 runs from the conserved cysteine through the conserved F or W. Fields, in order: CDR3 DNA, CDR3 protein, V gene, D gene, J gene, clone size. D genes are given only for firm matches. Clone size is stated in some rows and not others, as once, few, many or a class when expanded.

TGTGCCAGTAGTAAAGACCGGGCTAATGAAAAACTGTTTTTT,CASSKDRANEKLFF,TRBV19,NA,TRBJ1-4,NA
TGTGCCAGCAGCCGAACTCTCCGACAGGGGTGGGGGACCCAGTACTTC,CASSRTLRQGWGTQYF,TRBV14,TRBD1,TRBJ2-5,once
TGTGCCAGCACCTATTGGACAGGCAGTAACACTGAAGCTTTCTTT,CASTYWTGSNTEAFF,TRBV5-8,TRBD1,TRBJ1-1,NA
TGTGCCAGCAGCTTAACGTTACAGGCAGATACGCAGTATTTT,CASSLTLQADTQYF,TRBV7-3,NA,TRBJ2-3,NA
TGTGCCAGCTCCCCAGGGCCAGGAAACACCATATATTTT,CASSPGPGNTIYF,TRBV18,NA,TRBJ1-3,once
TGTGCCAGCAGAACCCAGGCGAACTATGGCTACACCTTC,CASRTQANYGYTF,TRBV6-5,NA,TRBJ1-2,NA
TGCGCCAGCAGCTTACTCCTATACCCGACAGCCGCGACTGAAGCTTTCTTT,CASSLLLYPTAATEAFF,TRBV5-1,NA,TRBJ1-1,NA
TGCGCCAGCAGCCAAAGACCGACAGGGGGGTCTGAAGCTTTCTTT,CASSQRPTGGSEAFF,TRBV4-1,TRBD1,TRBJ1-1,NA
TGTGCCAGCAGCTTAGATGGGGGGACAGGCCCCTATGGCTACACCTTC,CASSLDGGTGPYGYTF,TRBV11-2,TRBD1,TRBJ1-2,NA
TGTGCCAGTAGTGACGGGGACTATAGCAATCAGCCCCAGCATTTT,CASSDGDYSNQPQHF,TRBV19,NA,TRBJ1-5,NA
TGTGCCAGCAGGTCCCTTCAGTACGATGAGCAGTTCTTC,CASRSLQYDEQFF,TRBV7-3,NA,TRBJ2-1,once
TGTGCCAGCAGCTTGGACGCAACAGGGGGTCGTGGCTACACCTTC,CASSLDATGGRGYTF,TRBV5-4,TRBD1,TRBJ1-2,NA
TGTGCCAGCAGCTCCGGGGGGTTTAATCAGCCCCAGCATTTT,CASSSGGFNQPQHF,TRBV28,NA,TRBJ1-5,NA
TGTGCCAGCAGCTCCGGGGCTGGAAACACCATATATTTT,CASSSGAGNTIYF,TRBV7-9,NA,TRBJ1-3,few
TGTGCCATCAGAGGGACAGCCCAAGGGGAGACCCAGTACTTC,CAIRGTAQGETQYF,TRBV10-3,TRBD1,TRBJ2-5,NA
TGTGCCAGCAGCCTTTCGGGGGGTAGCACAGATACGCAGTATTTT,CASSLSGGSTDTQYF,TRBV5-4,TRBD2,TRBJ2-3,NA
TGCGCCAGCAGCTTGGATACAGGGGTCTACGACGAGCAGTACTTC,CASSLDTGVYDEQYF,TRBV5-1,TRBD1,TRBJ2-7,NA
TGTGCCAGCAGTTTTATGGGGACAGGGGCTCAGCAGCCCCAGCATTTT,CASSFMGTGAQQPQHF,TRBV28,TRBD1,TRBJ1-5,NA
TGTGCCTTCCAGGGTAAGAGCACTGAAGCTTTCTTT,CAFQGKSTEAFF,TRBV30,NA,TRBJ1-1,NA
TGCGCCAGCAGCTTGTTCTCTAGCGGGATAAATGAGCAGTTCTTC,CASSLFSSGINEQFF,TRBV5-1,TRBD2,TRBJ2-1,NA
TGTGCCATCAGTGCCTGGACGGGACTAGCGGGAGAATCGACCGGGGAGCTGTTTTTT,CAISAWTGLAGESTGELFF,TRBV10-3,TRBD2,TRBJ2-2,NA
TGTGCCAGCAGACAGTGGGGAGCCACTGAAGCTTTCTTT,CASRQWGATEAFF,TRBV9,NA,TRBJ1-1,once
TGTGCCAGCAGCTCGTTCGCTAGCGGGACCACTCCCCACGAGCAGTACTTC,CASSSFASGTTPHEQYF,TRBV13,TRBD2,TRBJ2-7,NA
TGTGCCAGCTCACCGCAACTATCCACAGATACGCAGTATTTT,CASSPQLSTDTQYF,TRBV18,NA,TRBJ2-3,NA
TGTGCTAGCAGCCCGTTCACCGGGACAGGGGAGACCCAGTACTTC,CASSPFTGTGETQYF,TRBV7-7,TRBD1,TRBJ2-5,few
TGTGCCAGCAGCTTATATCACAATACATACAATGAGCAGTTCTTC,CASSLYHNTYNEQFF,TRBV7-3,NA,TRBJ2-1,NA
TGCAGCAGTCCGGGACTAGCGGGAGCCCCAGATACGCAGTATTTT,CSSPGLAGAPDTQYF,TRBV29-1,TRBD2,TRBJ2-3,once
TGTGCCAGCCCGGGACAGGGGCCCCCCGGCGGCTACACCTTC,CASPGQGPPGGYTF,TRBV21-1,NA,TRBJ1-2,NA
TGTGCCAGCAGTGACGGACAGGGCTATCAGCCCCAGCATTTT,CASSDGQGYQPQHF,TRBV2,TRBD1,TRBJ1-5,NA
TGTGCCAGCAGAAAGGGGCCTCGGACTGAAGCTTTCTTT,CASRKGPRTEAFF,TRBV2,NA,TRBJ1-1,NA
TGTGCCAGTTTCGAAAGCGGCTCCTACGAGCAGTACTTC,CASFESGSYEQYF,TRBV6-6,NA,TRBJ2-7,few
TGCAGTGCTAGTGAGTCGGGACAGGGAAGCTCCTACGAGCAGTACTTC,CSASESGQGSSYEQYF,TRBV20-1,TRBD1,TRBJ2-7,NA
TGCGCCAGCAGCCAGGGGGGGCAGCGGGTAGAGACCCAGTACTTC,CASSQGGQRVETQYF,TRBV4-1,NA,TRBJ2-5,once
TGCAGCGTTTGGGGGGGTGGGAGCACTGAAGCTTTCTTT,CSVWGGGSTEAFF,TRBV29-1,NA,TRBJ1-1,few
TGTGCCAGCAGTGAGTCTGGGAGGGTTAGCATTCAGTACTTC,CASSESGRVSIQYF,TRBV2,TRBD2,TRBJ2-4,few
TGTGCCAGTACCGCAGGGGGCGCCTCTTACGAGCAGTACTTC,CASTAGGASYEQYF,TRBV19,TRBD1,TRBJ2-7,NA
TGTGCCAGCAGTACGACAGGGGGCAGACAACTGTTTTTT,CASSTTGGRQLFF,TRBV2,TRBD1,TRBJ1-4,few
TGTGCCAGCAGGACGGGAGGGACTGAAGCTTTCTTT,CASRTGGTEAFF,TRBV27,NA,TRBJ1-1,NA
TGCGCCAGCAGCCTGATAGCGGGAGTGGGGGAGCTGTTTTTT,CASSLIAGVGELFF,TRBV5-1,TRBD2,TRBJ2-2,NA
TGTGCCAGCAGCCTAAGCGGGGGGAATTACAATGAGCAGTTCTTC,CASSLSGGNYNEQFF,TRBV3-1/TRBV3-2,TRBD2,TRBJ2-1,NA
TGTGCCAGCAGCGTAATGACTAGCACAGATACGCAGTATTTT,CASSVMTSTDTQYF,TRBV9,NA,TRBJ2-3,NA
TGTGCCAGCAGCTTAACTAGCGAATACAATGAGCAGTTCTTC,CASSLTSEYNEQFF,TRBV7-9,TRBD2,TRBJ2-1,once
TGTGCCAGCAGCCAGGAGACGGGAGCCTCTTACGAGCAGTACTTC,CASSQETGASYEQYF,TRBV4-2,NA,TRBJ2-7,NA
TGTGCCAGCAGCTTGCGAGGTGCAGAGACCCAGTACTTC,CASSLRGAETQYF,TRBV5-8,NA,TRBJ2-5,NA
TGTGCCACCAGTGATTCAAGGACAGCCCGAGGCAATCAGCCCCAGCATTTT,CATSDSRTARGNQPQHF,TRBV24-1,NA,TRBJ1-5,NA
TGTGCCAGCAGCCAAGATAGGGGGCGCACCTATGGCTACACCTTC,CASSQDRGRTYGYTF,TRBV3-1/TRBV3-2,TRBD1,TRBJ1-2,NA
TGCGCCAGCAGCGGCGGTGGCAGTACAGATACGCAGTATTTT,CASSGGGSTDTQYF,TRBV5-1,NA,TRBJ2-3,once
TGTGCCAGCAGCCGCCCAGCGGGACACCACTATTCACCCCTCCACTTT,CASSRPAGHHYSPLHF,TRBV28,NA,TRBJ1-6,NA
TGTGCCAGCAGCGTAGTGCGGGGGGGGGCAGATACGCAGTATTTT,CASSVVRGGADTQYF,TRBV9,TRBD2,TRBJ2-3,NA
TGTGCCAGCAGTAACATTCATCAGCCCCAGCATTTT,CASSNIHQPQHF,TRBV28,NA,TRBJ1-5,once
TGCGCCAGCAGGTCGCGTAGACTAGCGGGGGTTGGAGATACGCAGTATTTT,CASRSRRLAGVGDTQYF,TRBV10-1,TRBD2,TRBJ2-3,NA